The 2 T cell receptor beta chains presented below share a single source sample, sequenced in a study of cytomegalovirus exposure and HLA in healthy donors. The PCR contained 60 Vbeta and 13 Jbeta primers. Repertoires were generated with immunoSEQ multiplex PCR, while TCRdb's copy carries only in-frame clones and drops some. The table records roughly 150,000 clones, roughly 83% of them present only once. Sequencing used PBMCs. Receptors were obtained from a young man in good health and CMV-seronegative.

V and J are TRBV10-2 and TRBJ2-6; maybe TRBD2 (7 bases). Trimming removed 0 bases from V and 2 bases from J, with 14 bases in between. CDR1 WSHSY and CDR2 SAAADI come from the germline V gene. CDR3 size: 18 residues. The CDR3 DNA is TGCGCCAGCAGTGAGTCGGTAACAGGGAGGGCTGGGGCCAACGTCCTGACTTTC. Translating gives CASSESVTGRAGANVLTF.

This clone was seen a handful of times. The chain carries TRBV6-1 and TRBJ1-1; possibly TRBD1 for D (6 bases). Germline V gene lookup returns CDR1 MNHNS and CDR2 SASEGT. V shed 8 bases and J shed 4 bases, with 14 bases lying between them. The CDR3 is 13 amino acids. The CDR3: CASELDSFTEAFF. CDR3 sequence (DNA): TGTGCCAGCGAATTGGACAGCTTCACTGAAGCTTTCTTT.